This T cell receptor beta chain was identified during a study of T cell changes during pregnancy in multiple sclerosis. Assay: immunoSEQ multiplex PCR; the TCRdb copy retains only in-frame clones and omits some. The table lists tens of thousands of clones, 85% to 95% of them singletons. Germline V CDR1 and CDR2: SGHTA, FQGNSA. CDR3 length: 14 amino acids. V was shortened by 3 bases and J by 0 bases, with 8 bases between the two germline ends. This clone was picked up one time. This TCR derives from a female donor with multiple sclerosis, enrolled in a pregnancy study. The sequencing used CD4+ T cells from peripheral blood mononuclear cells, collected in the second trimester of pregnancy. The genes are TRBV7-2 and TRBJ1-2; a possible D gene is TRBD1 (6 bases). The CDR3: CASSLTGTNYGYTF. The CDR3 DNA follows: TGTGCCAGCAGCTTGACAGGAACTAACTATGGCTACACCTTC.